This TCR beta chain was sequenced for a study of cytomegalovirus exposure and HLA in healthy donors. Findings and limits, study-wide: The TCR clusters that emerged in the first cohort tended, a later analysis found, to co-occur in the approximately 110 validation repertoires. Cytomegalovirus association was assigned to around 150 TCR beta chains. It was reported that the classifier diagnosed cytomegalovirus status with high specificity and sensitivity in both the original and validation cohorts.

CDR1 and CDR2 (germline): SGDLS, YYNGEE. With V trimmed by 0 bases and J by 6 bases, 7 bases remained unmatched. The CDR3 loop spans 16 amino acids. TCRdb's copy holds only in-frame clones and misses some; the assay was immunoSEQ multiplex PCR. The top ten hold approximately 1.8% of the sample, which has about 130,000 clones, less than 95% seen once. Concerning this clone: Its target is unknown.

The study drew the donors from its 120-subject validation cohort, separate from the roughly 700-subject first cohort. The sample taken for sequencing was PBMCs. The TCR originated in a man between 18 and 35 years old in good health and CMV-seropositive. V usage is TRBV9 and J usage is TRBJ2-7; 12 bases line up with TRBD1. CDR3 coding DNA: TGTGCCAGCAGCGTAGGACCCGGGACAGGGGGCCCCGAGCAGTACTTC. This sequence encodes CASSVGPGTGGPEQYF.